This T cell receptor (beta chain) is drawn from a study of cytomegalovirus exposure and HLA in healthy donors. Study results and caveats: Later analysis suggested most CMV-associated TCR beta chains were HLA-restricted. The study designated around 150 TCR beta chains cytomegalovirus-associated. Highly shared variants forming one cluster were likely a sequencing artifact. One variant, a missense change in DCLRE1C, was linked in a later analysis to TCR beta V- and J-gene trimming.

The PCR used 60 Vbeta and 13 Jbeta primers. Profiling relied on immunoSEQ multiplex PCR, and the TCRdb table lists in-frame clones only, not all of them. This table holds around 120,000 clones, around 80% found once. CDR3 length equals 13 residues. V lost 5 bases and J lost 5; bases outside the gene matches: 6. Germline lookup yields CDR1 SNHLY and CDR2 FYNNEI. As regards this clone: Its antigen is undetermined.

The material sequenced was PBMCs. The origin of this receptor is a man aged 25 to 45 in good health and CMV-seropositive. The V gene is TRBV2, the J gene TRBJ2-7; the match to TRBD1 covers 7 bases. CDR3 in DNA: TGTGCCAGCAGTCAAAACAGGGGCGACGAGCAGTACTTC. It is translated as CASSQNRGDEQYF.